Here is one TCR beta chain with its context. Its antigen remains unknown. This sample was taken from a study of T cell responses to AZD1222 COVID-19 vaccine. Findings of the study overall: At 160-218 and 743-854, vaccine-associated CD4 TCRs were dominant, and they spanned spike. Mostly white British, mostly female donors; authors suggested clonal diversity may be underestimated.

The germline V gene encodes CDR1 SGHRS and CDR2 YFSETQ. The CDR3 has 14 residues. The V and J ends lost 2 bases and 1 base respectively, with 9 bases between them. Here immunoSEQ multiplex PCR was the method, and the copy in TCRdb shows in-frame clones only, minus some. Of about 83,000 clones listed, approximately 87% were seen once; the top ten hold roughly 4.3%. This sequence originates from an adult in good health. The material was peripheral blood, obtained on day 0 of MenACWY control vaccination. V and J are TRBV5-1 and TRBJ1-1, with D possibly TRBD1 on 5 matching bases. CDR3 nucleotides: TGCGCCAGCAGCTTCCTTACAGGGAACACTGAAGCTTTCTTT. Translated: CASSFLTGNTEAFF.